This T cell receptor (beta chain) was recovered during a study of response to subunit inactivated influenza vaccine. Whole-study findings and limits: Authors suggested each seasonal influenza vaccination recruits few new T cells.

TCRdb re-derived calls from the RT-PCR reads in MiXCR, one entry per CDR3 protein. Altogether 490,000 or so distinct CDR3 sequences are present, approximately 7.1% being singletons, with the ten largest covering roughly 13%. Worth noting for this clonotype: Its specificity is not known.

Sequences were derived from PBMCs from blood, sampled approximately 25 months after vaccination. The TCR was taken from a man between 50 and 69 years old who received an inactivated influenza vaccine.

CDR3 DNA: TGCAGTGCCGCTCCGGTCGTGACAGACTACGAGCAGTACTTC. Translation gives CSAAPVVTDYEQYF. The chain has TRBV20-1 and TRBJ2-7, with TRBD1 as a possible D gene (5 bases). Germline CDR1 reads DFQATT; CDR2 reads SNEGSKA (reference sequence). The CDR3 covers 14 residues. The V end lost 6 bases, the J end lost 3 bases, and 18 bases lay between the germline ends.